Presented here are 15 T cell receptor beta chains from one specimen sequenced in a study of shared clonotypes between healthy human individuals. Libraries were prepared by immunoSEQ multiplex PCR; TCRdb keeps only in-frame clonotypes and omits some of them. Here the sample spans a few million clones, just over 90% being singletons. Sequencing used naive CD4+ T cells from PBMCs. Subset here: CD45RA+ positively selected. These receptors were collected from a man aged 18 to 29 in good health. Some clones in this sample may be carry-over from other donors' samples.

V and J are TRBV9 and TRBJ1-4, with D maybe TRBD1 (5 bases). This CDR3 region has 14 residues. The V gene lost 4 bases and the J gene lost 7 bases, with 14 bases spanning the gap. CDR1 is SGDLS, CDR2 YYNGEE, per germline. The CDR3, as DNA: TGTGCCAGCAGCCCCGGGGGTTTGAGTGAAAAACTGTTTTTT. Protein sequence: CASSPGGLSEKLFF. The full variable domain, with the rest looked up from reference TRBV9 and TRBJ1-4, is DSGVTQTPKHLITATGQRVTLRCSPRSGDLSVYWYQQSLDQGLQFLIQYYNGEERAKGNILERFSAQQFPDLHSELNLSSLELGDSALYFCASSPGGLSEKLFFGSGTQLSVL.

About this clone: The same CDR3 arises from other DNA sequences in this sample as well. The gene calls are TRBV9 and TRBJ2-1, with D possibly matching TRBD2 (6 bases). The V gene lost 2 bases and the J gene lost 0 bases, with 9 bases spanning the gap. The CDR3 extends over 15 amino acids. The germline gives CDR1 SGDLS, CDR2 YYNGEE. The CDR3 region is CASSVTGSSYNEQFF. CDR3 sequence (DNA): TGTGCCAGCAGCGTGACCGGGAGCTCCTACAATGAGCAGTTCTTC.

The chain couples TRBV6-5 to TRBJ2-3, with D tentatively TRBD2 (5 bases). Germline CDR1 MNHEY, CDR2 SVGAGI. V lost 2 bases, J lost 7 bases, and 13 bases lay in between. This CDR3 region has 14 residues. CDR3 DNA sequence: TGTGCCAGCAGTTACACGGGGAGTTGGAATACGCAGTATTTT. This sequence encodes CASSYTGSWNTQYF.

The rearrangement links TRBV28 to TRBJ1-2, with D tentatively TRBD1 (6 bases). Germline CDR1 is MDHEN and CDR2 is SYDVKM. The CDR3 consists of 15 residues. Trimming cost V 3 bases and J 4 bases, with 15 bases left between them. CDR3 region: CASSFSGVDGYGYTF. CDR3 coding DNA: TGTGCCAGCAGTTTCTCAGGGGTAGATGGCTATGGCTACACCTTC.

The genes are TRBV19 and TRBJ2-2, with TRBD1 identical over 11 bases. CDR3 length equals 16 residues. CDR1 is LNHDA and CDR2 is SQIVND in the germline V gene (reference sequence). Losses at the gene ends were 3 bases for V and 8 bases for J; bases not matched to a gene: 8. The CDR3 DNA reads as TGTGCCAGTAGTATGGACAGGGGGCAAGTAACTGGGGAGCTGTTTTTT. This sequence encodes CASSMDRGQVTGELFF. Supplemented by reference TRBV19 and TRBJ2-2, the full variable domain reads DGGITQSPKYLFRKEGQNVTLSCEQNLNHDAMYWYRQDPGQGLRLIYYSQIVNDFQKGDIAEGYSVSREKKESFPLTVTSAQKNPTAFYLCASSMDRGQVTGELFFGEGSRLTVL.

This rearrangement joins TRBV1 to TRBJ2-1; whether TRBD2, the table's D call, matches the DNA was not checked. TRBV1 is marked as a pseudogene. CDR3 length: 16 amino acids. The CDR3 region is CTSSQDLAGSYNEQFF. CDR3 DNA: TGCACCAGCAGCCAAGATCTAGCGGGGTCCTACAATGAGCAGTTCTTC.

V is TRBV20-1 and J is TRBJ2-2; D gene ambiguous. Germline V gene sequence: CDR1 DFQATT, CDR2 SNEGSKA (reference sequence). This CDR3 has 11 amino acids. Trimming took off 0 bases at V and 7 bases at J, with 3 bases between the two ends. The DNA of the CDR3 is TGCAGTGCTAGAGACAGCGGGGAGCTGTTTTTT. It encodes CSARDSGELFF.

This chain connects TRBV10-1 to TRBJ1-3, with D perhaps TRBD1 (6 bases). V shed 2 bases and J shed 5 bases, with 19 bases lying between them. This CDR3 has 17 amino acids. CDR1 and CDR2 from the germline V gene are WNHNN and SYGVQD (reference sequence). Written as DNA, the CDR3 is TGCGCCAGCAGTGAGAAGCACAGGGTTTCGCCCCGAAACACCATATATTTT. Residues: CASSEKHRVSPRNTIYF.

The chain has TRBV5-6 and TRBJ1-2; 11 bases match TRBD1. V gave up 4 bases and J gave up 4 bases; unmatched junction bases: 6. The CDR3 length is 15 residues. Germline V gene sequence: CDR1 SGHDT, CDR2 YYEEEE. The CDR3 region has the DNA TGTGCCAGCAGCACGCCCGGGACAGGGGGCTATGGCTACACCTTC. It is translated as CASSTPGTGGYGYTF. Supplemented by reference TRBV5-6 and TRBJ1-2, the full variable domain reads DAGVTQSPTHLIKTRGQQVTLRCSPKSGHDTVSWYQQALGQGPQFIFQYYEEEERQRGNFPDRFSGHQFPNYSSELNVNALLLGDSALYLCASSTPGTGGYGYTFGSGTRLTVV.

DNA of the CDR3: TGTGCCAGCAGCTGGCGGAGCGGGAGGCTCTCCTACAATGAGCAGTTCTTC. Protein sequence: CASSWRSGRLSYNEQFF. This chain joins TRBV5-4 and TRBJ2-1, with 9 bases identical to TRBD2. The CDR3 has 17 amino acids. V was pared by 3 bases and J by 0 bases, with 7 bases of the junction left unmatched. The germline CDR1 and CDR2 sequences are SGHNT and YYREEE (reference sequence).

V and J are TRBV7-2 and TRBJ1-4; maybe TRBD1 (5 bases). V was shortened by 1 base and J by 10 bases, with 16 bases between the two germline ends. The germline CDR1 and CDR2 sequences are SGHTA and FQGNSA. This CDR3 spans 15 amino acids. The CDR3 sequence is CASSLGGTGPGKLFF. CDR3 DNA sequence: TGTGCCAGCAGCTTAGGGGGGACGGGCCCGGGAAAACTGTTTTTT.

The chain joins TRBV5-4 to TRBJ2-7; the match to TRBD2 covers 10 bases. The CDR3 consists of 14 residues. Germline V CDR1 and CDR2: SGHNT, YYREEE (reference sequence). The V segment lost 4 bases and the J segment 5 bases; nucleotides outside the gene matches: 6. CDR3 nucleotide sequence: TGTGCCAGCAGCATTCGCACTAGCGGGAACGAGCAGTACTTC. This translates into CASSIRTSGNEQYF.

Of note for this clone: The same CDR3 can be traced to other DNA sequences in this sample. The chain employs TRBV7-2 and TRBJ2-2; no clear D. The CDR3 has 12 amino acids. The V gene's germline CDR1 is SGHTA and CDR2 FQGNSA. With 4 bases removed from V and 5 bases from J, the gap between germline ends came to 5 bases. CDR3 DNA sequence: TGTGCCAGCAGCTCCAGTACCGGGGAGCTGTTTTTT. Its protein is CASSSSTGELFF.

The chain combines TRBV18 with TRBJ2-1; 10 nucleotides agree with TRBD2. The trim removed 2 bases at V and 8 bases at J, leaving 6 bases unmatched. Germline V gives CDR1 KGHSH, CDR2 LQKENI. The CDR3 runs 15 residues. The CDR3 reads CASSPGLAGVYEQFF. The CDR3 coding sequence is TGTGCCAGCTCACCAGGCCTAGCGGGAGTCTATGAGCAGTTCTTC.

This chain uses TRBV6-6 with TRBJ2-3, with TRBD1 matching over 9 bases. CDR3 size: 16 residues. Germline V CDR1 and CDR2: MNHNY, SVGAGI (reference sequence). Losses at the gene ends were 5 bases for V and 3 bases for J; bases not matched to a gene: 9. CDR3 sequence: CASSMRTGVKTDTQYF. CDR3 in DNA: TGTGCCAGCAGTATGAGGACAGGGGTAAAAACAGATACGCAGTATTTT.